This T cell receptor beta chain was sequenced during a study of PD-1 blockade in classical Hodgkin lymphoma. Germline CDR1 MDHEN, CDR2 SYDVKM. CDR3 size: 15 residues. The protocol was immunoSEQ multiplex PCR, while the TCRdb copy is restricted to in-frame clones and leaves out a portion. The sample gives roughly 50,000 clones, around 91% of which show up once; about 15% is in the top ten. Documented time point: cycle 4 day 1 (C4D1), after more than five weeks of nivolumab. Brentuximab vedotin exposure varied among the patients, all of whom had relapsed after autologous stem cell transplantation. The source of this sequence is a human donor with classical Hodgkin lymphoma. This specimen was peripheral blood mononuclear cells (PBMCs), taken before the fourth cycle of nivolumab. The rearrangement links TRBV28 to TRBJ2-5, with a tentative D call TRBD2 (7 bases). The J call may be in error: the DNA end matches TRBJ2-7 better. The CDR3, as DNA: TGTGCCAGCAGTTTATGGCGGGGGCCCTCCTACGAGCAGTACTTC. Protein product: CASSLWRGPSYEQYF.